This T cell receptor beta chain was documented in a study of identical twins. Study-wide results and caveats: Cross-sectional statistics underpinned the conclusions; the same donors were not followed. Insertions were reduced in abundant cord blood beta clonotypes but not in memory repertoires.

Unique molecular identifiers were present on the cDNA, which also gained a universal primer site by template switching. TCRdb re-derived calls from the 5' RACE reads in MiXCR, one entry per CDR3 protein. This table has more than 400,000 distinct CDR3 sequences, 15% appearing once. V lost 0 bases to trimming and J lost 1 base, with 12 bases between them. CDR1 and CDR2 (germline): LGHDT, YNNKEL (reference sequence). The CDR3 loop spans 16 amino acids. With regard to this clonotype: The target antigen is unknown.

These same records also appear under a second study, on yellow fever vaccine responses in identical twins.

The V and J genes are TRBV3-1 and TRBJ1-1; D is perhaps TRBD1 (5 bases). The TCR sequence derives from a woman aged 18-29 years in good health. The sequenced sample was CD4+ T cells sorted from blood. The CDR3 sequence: CASSQEAKGSNTEAFF. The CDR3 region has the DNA TGTGCCAGCAGCCAAGAGGCCAAGGGGTCGAACACTGAAGCTTTCTTT.